A single sample is the source of the 28 T cell receptor beta chains below, sequenced in a study of response to subunit inactivated influenza vaccine. TCRdb independently ran MiXCR on the RT-PCR reads; one entry per CDR3 protein. The sample records roughly 540,000 distinct CDR3 sequences, 20% to 25% being singletons. This sample also appeared in a second study, on T cells expressing NK-cell markers. From that study: Generation of TCR beta cDNA was performed by 5'RACE template switching incorporating UMIs.

The material sequenced was CD4+ T cells sorted from PBMCs, taken 11 to 12 days after vaccination. The source of these receptors is a middle-aged man who received an inactivated influenza vaccine.

The J gene is TRBJ2-3, the V gene TRBV6-2 or TRBV6-3; TRBD2 matches 8 bases. Germline trimming cut 7 bases from V and 4 bases from J; bases unmatched to any gene: 13. Germline V gene lookup returns CDR1 MNHEY and CDR2 SVGEGT. This CDR3 is 16 amino acids long. The CDR3: CASTPPGRGASDTQYF. CDR3 nucleotides: TGTGCCAGCACCCCCCCCGGGCGGGGGGCCTCAGATACGCAGTATTTT.

This clonotype was observed a few times. The chain links TRBV6-1 to TRBJ2-5; D is undetermined. Germline V lookup: CDR1 MNHNS, CDR2 SASEGT. The CDR3 loop spans 15 amino acids. V was cut by 2 bases and J by 1 base, with 11 bases left in between. The CDR3 loop reads CASSELDGSQETQYF. As DNA, the CDR3 is TGTGCCAGCAGTGAACTGGACGGAAGCCAAGAGACCCAGTACTTC.

This sequence joins TRBV12-3 or TRBV12-4 and TRBJ2-7; D not resolved. V lost 3 bases and J lost 3, with 6 bases in between. The CDR3 covers 12 residues. CDR3 nucleotides: TGTGCCAGCAGTTTTAAGGACTACGAGCAGTACTTC. Encoded protein: CASSFKDYEQYF.

This clonotype appeared many times. The gene calls are TRBV7-7 and TRBJ2-5; 13 bases line up with TRBD2. Germline V gene data show CDR1 as SSHAT and CDR2 as FNYEAQ (reference sequence). The V gene end was trimmed by 5 bases and the J gene end by 5 bases; junction bases not matched to a gene: 8. The CDR3 covers 16 residues. As DNA, the CDR3 is TGTGCCAGCAGCCCCGCGACGACTAGCGGGAGGGAGACCCAGTACTTC. It yields the protein CASSPATTSGRETQYF. Together with reference TRBV7-7 and TRBJ2-5, the CDR3 gives the full variable domain: GAGVSQSPRYKVTKRGQDVTLRCDPISSHATLYWYQQALGQGPEFLTYFNYEAQPDKSGLPSDRFSAERPEGSISTLTIQRTEQRDSAMYRCASSPATTSGRETQYFGPGTRLLVL.

The chain uses TRBV6-1 and TRBJ1-5; D remains ambiguous. This CDR3 region has 13 residues. Germline V CDR1 and CDR2: MNHNS, SASEGT. V lost 1 base to trimming and J lost 6 bases, with 7 bases between them. CDR3 protein: CASSEGGVQPQHF. The DNA of the CDR3 is TGTGCCAGCAGTGAAGGAGGAGTTCAGCCCCAGCATTTT.

This chain links TRBV28 with TRBJ1-1; 7 bases align to TRBD1. The CDR3 has 14 residues. The germline V gene encodes CDR1 MDHEN and CDR2 SYDVKM. The V and J ends lost 6 bases and 6 bases, in that order; junction bases with no gene match: 10. This chain's CDR3 is CASSLRQGLAEAFF. The CDR3, as DNA: TGTGCCAGCAGCCTCAGACAGGGTTTGGCTGAAGCTTTCTTT.

This clonotype appeared a few times. The chain has TRBV20-1 and TRBJ2-1, with D hard to call. The CDR3 covers 14 residues. Trimming removed 4 bases from V and 4 bases from J, with 14 bases in between. CDR1 is DFQATT, CDR2 SNEGSKA, per germline (reference sequence). CDR3 protein: CSAKYRGRYNEQFF. CDR3 DNA sequence: TGCAGTGCTAAATACAGAGGACGGTACAATGAGCAGTTCTTC.

CDR3 sequence reads: CASSPFRVGYEQYF. CDR3 coding DNA: TGTGCCAGCTCACCTTTCAGGGTTGGCTACGAGCAGTACTTC. This chain connects TRBV18 to TRBJ2-7, with D tentatively TRBD1 (5 bases). The germline V gene has CDR1 KGHSH and CDR2 LQKENI. V lost 3 bases to trimming and J lost 3 bases, with 12 bases between them. The CDR3 runs 14 residues.

The genes are TRBV7-2 and TRBJ1-2, with 9 bases lining up with TRBD1. The CDR3 has 15 residues. With 4 bases clipped from V and 7 bases from J, the junction kept 10 bases outside the gene matches. Per germline, CDR1 SGHTA and CDR2 FQGNSA. The CDR3, as DNA: TGTGCCAGCAGCTGGAAACAGGGGGCGTTGGGTGGCTACACCTTC. Amino acids: CASSWKQGALGGYTF. The full variable domain, with the rest looked up from reference TRBV7-2 and TRBJ1-2, is GAGVSQSPSNKVTEKGKDVELRCDPISGHTALYWYRQSLGQGLEFLIYFQGNSAPDKSGLPSDRFSAERTGGSVSTLTIQRTQQEDSAVYLCASSWKQGALGGYTFGSGTRLTVV.

This chain links TRBV10-3 with TRBJ2-1; maybe TRBD2 (6 bases). Germline values: CDR1 ENHRY, CDR2 SYGVKD. There are 13 residues in the CDR3. V lost 4 bases to trimming and J lost 4 bases, with 8 bases between them. This chain's CDR3 is CAISAGTYNEQFF. Here the CDR3 DNA reads TGTGCCATCAGTGCGGGGACTTACAATGAGCAGTTCTTC.

The V gene is TRBV9, the J gene TRBJ1-2; no definite D call. V was cut by 4 bases and J by 2 bases, with 18 bases left in between. This CDR3 region has 16 residues. Germline values: CDR1 SGDLS, CDR2 YYNGEE. The CDR3, as DNA: TGTGCCAGCAGCCCCACGGTAGGAGGACGGAACTATGGCTACACCTTC. Translated, it gives CASSPTVGGRNYGYTF.

A few counts support this clonotype. The V gene is TRBV20-1, the J gene TRBJ2-7; D may be TRBD1 (6 bases). CDR1 is DFQATT and CDR2 is SNEGSKA in the germline V gene (reference sequence). V was trimmed by 5 bases and J by 3 bases, leaving 23 bases between them. This CDR3 has 16 residues. CDR3 coding DNA: TGCAGTGCTGAACAGTCCAGGGGAGTAGGAGTCTACGAGCAGTACTTC. Protein: CSAEQSRGVGVYEQYF.

V gene TRBV7-9 combines with J gene TRBJ2-5; perhaps TRBD1 as D (6 bases). Per the germline V gene, CDR1 is SEHNR and CDR2 is FQNEAQ (reference sequence). Deletions cut 5 bases from V and 4 bases from J, with 17 bases between. The CDR3 contains 15 residues. CDR3 amino acids: CASSPLVGGTETQYF. The CDR3 region has the DNA TGTGCCAGCAGCCCCCTGGTTGGGGGCACAGAGACCCAGTACTTC. The entire variable domain, with the rest obtained from reference TRBV7-9 and TRBJ2-5, is as follows: DTGVSQNPRHKITKRGQNVTFRCDPISEHNRLYWYRQTLGQGPEFLTYFQNEAQLEKSRLLSDRFSAERPKGSFSTLEIQRTEQGDSAMYLCASSPLVGGTETQYFGPGTRLLVL.

V is TRBV7-9 and J is TRBJ2-1, with D uncertain. Germline loops: CDR1 SEHNR, CDR2 FQNEAQ (reference sequence). The CDR3 runs 14 residues. Trimming stripped 1 base from V and 7 bases from J, with 11 bases between. This CDR3 reads CASSLVGLLNEQFF. CDR3 nucleotide sequence: TGTGCCAGCAGCTTAGTAGGGCTACTGAATGAGCAGTTCTTC.

V is TRBV11-3 and J is TRBJ2-7, with 12 bases that match TRBD2. V dropped 5 bases and J dropped 4; count of bases not matched to a gene: 6. The V gene's germline CDR1 is SGHNT and CDR2 YENEEA. This CDR3 is built from 15 residues. DNA for the CDR3: TGTGCCAGCAGCCCCGGACTAGCGGGGTATTACGAGCAGTACTTC. Translated, it gives CASSPGLAGYYEQYF. Complete variable domain (other parts from reference TRBV11-3 and TRBJ2-7): EAGVVQSPRYKIIEKKQPVAFWCNPISGHNTLYWYLQNLGQGPELLIRYENEEAVDDSQLPKDRFSAERLKGVDSTLKIQPAELGDSAVYLCASSPGLAGYYEQYFGPGTRLTVT.

The genes are TRBV14 and TRBJ1-2; perhaps TRBD1 as D (5 bases). The CDR3 spans 15 residues. Per germline, CDR1 SGHDN and CDR2 FVKESK. Trimming stripped 3 bases from V and 4 bases from J, with 15 bases between. CDR3 bases: TGTGCCAGCAGCCAGGAGGGACGGACCTCCTATGGCTACACCTTC. It codes for CASSQEGRTSYGYTF.

The chain uses TRBV12-3 or TRBV12-4 and TRBJ2-7, with 12 bases aligning to TRBD1. The J segment lost 5 bases and the V segment lost 8 bases, leaving 7 bases of the junction unmatched. The CDR3 spans 14 residues. CDR3 nucleotides: TGTGCCAGCCGGACCGGGACAGGGGGCCACGAGCAGTACTTC. Translated: CASRTGTGGHEQYF.

This clonotype was seen a few times. This chain connects TRBV12-3 or TRBV12-4 to TRBJ2-3; D is uncertain. The CDR3 has 16 residues. V was cut by 2 bases and J by 0 bases, with 12 bases left in between. The CDR3 loop reads CASSLNGVASTDTQYF. The CDR3 DNA reads TGTGCCAGCAGTTTAAACGGCGTAGCTAGCACAGATACGCAGTATTTT.

The chain employs TRBV20-1 and TRBJ2-1, with 9 bases fitting TRBD2. Per germline, CDR1 DFQATT and CDR2 SNEGSKA (reference sequence). This CDR3 region has 15 residues. V was pared by 0 bases and J by 6 bases, with 6 bases of the junction left unmatched. As DNA, the CDR3 is TGCAGTGCTAGAGAGAGCGGGAGGAGGCTCAATGAGCAGTTCTTC. This gives the protein CSARESGRRLNEQFF.

This chain joins TRBV4-1 and TRBJ2-4; 8 nucleotides agree with TRBD2. The CDR3 length is 19 residues. V trimming: 3 bases; J trimming: 2 bases; junction bases outside the gene matches: 15. CDR1 MGHRA and CDR2 YSYEKL come from the germline V gene. In DNA, the CDR3 is TGCGCCAGCAGCCACCAAGTGGGCAGTCGGGGGGGGTCCAAAAACATTCAGTACTTC. Amino acids: CASSHQVGSRGGSKNIQYF.

The chain employs TRBV6-5 and TRBJ2-7, with 8 bases aligning to TRBD1. Germline CDR1 is MNHEY and CDR2 is SVGAGI. The CDR3 loop spans 14 amino acids. J was trimmed by 6 bases and V by 4 bases; bases with no gene match: 8. In DNA form, the CDR3 reads TGTGCCAGCAGTTCCTGGACAGGGCCACGCGAGCAGTACTTC. This translates into CASSSWTGPREQYF.

The rearrangement uses TRBV7-2 and TRBJ1-4; possible D gene TRBD1, 6 bases. The ends were cut back, 5 bases at V and 2 bases at J, with 15 bases in the middle. This CDR3 region has 16 residues. Germline values: CDR1 SGHTA, CDR2 FQGNSA. The CDR3 bases are TGTGCCAGCAGCCCCCACAGGGTGGGGACTAATGAAAAACTGTTTTTT. Translated, it gives CASSPHRVGTNEKLFF.

The rearrangement joins TRBV3-1 to TRBJ2-5; D tentatively fits TRBD1 or TRBD2 (5 bases each). Germline CDR1 reads LGHDT; CDR2 reads YNNKEL (reference sequence). CDR3 length equals 15 residues. The V gene lost 1 base and the J gene lost 5 bases, with 14 bases spanning the gap. The CDR3 coding sequence is TGTGCCAGCAGCCAAGGTCCGGCCGGGGCTGAGACCCAGTACTTC. Residues: CASSQGPAGAETQYF.

This clonotype was observed once. The chain has TRBV3-1 and TRBJ2-7; 12 positions agree with TRBD2. There are 15 residues in the CDR3. V trimming: 4 bases; J trimming: 5 bases; junction bases outside the gene matches: 6. Germline loops: CDR1 LGHDT, CDR2 YNNKEL (reference sequence). CDR3 protein: CASSRPGLAGHEQYF. The DNA of the CDR3 is TGTGCCAGCAGCCGACCGGGACTAGCGGGCCACGAGCAGTACTTC.

This clonotype showed up just a few times. The V and J genes are TRBV7-2 and TRBJ2-3, with D tentatively TRBD1 or TRBD2 (5 bases each). Deletions cut 5 bases from V and 9 bases from J, with 12 bases between. Germline CDR1 is SGHTA and CDR2 is FQGNSA. The CDR3 is 12 residues long. The DNA of the CDR3 is TGTGCCAGCAGCGACTTGGGGGTCACGCAGTATTTT. It yields the protein CASSDLGVTQYF. Based on the CDR3 plus reference TRBV7-2 and TRBJ2-3, the full variable domain is GAGVSQSPSNKVTEKGKDVELRCDPISGHTALYWYRQSLGQGLEFLIYFQGNSAPDKSGLPSDRFSAERTGGSVSTLTIQRTQQEDSAVYLCASSDLGVTQYFGPGTRLTVL.

The chain links TRBV5-1 to TRBJ2-2; 12 nucleotides match TRBD1. The CDR3 consists of 17 residues. J lost 7 bases, V lost 1 base, and 8 bases had no gene match. Germline V gene lookup returns CDR1 SGHRS and CDR2 YFSETQ. The CDR3 DNA sequence: TGCGCCAGCAGCTTGAGGGGGACAGGGGGCGCCAGCGGGGAGCTGTTTTTT. Amino acids: CASSLRGTGGASGELFF.

This clonotype has only a few counts. V and J are TRBV20-1 and TRBJ2-2; possibly TRBD1 for D (5 bases). V dropped 1 base and J dropped 4 bases, with 7 bases sitting between them. CDR1 and CDR2 from the germline V gene are DFQATT and SNEGSKA (reference sequence). This CDR3 has 13 amino acids. CDR3 nucleotides: TGCAGTGCTAGAGGCCAGGGCACCGGGGAGCTGTTTTTT. It encodes CSARGQGTGELFF.

This clonotype has more than one count but fewer than ten. The chain has TRBV20-1 and TRBJ2-2; D gene unclear. Trimming cost V 2 bases and J 2 bases, with 12 bases left between them. The CDR3 loop spans 15 amino acids. Germline V gives CDR1 DFQATT, CDR2 SNEGSKA (reference sequence). The DNA of the CDR3 is TGCAGTGCTAGATCCAGGACGGCAAACACCGGGGAGCTGTTTTTT. It codes for CSARSRTANTGELFF.